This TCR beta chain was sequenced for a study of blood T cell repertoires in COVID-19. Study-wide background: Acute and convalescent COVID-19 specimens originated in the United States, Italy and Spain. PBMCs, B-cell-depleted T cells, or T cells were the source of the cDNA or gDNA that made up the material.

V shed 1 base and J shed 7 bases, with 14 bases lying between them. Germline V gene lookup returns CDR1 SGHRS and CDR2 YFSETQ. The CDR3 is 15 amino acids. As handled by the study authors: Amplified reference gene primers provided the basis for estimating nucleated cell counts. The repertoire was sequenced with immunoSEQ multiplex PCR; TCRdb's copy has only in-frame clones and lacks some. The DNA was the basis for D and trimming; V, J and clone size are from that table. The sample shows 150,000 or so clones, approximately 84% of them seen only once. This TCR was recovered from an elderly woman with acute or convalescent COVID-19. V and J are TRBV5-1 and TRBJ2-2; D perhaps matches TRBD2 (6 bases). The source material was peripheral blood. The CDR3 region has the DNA TGCGCCAGCAGCTTGTTAGCGGTCGTTGGCGGGGAGCTGTTTTTT. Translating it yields CASSLLAVVGGELFF.